This T cell receptor (beta chain) is from a study of blood T cell repertoires in COVID-19. Study context: Sites across the United States, Italy and Spain contributed samples from acute and convalescent COVID-19. PBMCs, B-cell-depleted T cells, or T cells provided the cDNA or gDNA that made up the material.

Deletions cut 5 bases from V and 7 bases from J, with 9 bases between. Per the germline V gene, CDR1 is DFQATT and CDR2 is SNEGSKA (reference sequence). This CDR3 region has 11 residues. Authors' analysis steps: Reference gene primer amplification gave nucleated cell count estimates. Clones were read by immunoSEQ multiplex PCR, and TCRdb kept only the in-frame ones, dropping some. V and J calls and clone size are given by that table; D and trimming were obtained from the DNA. The sample lists 65,000 to 80,000 clones; almost 85% were seen once. This receptor was identified in a middle-aged man with acute or convalescent COVID-19. Material: peripheral blood. The genes are TRBV20-1 and TRBJ1-3; D is ambiguous. The CDR3 DNA is TGCAGTGCTCCTTGGGCGAACACCATATATTTT. Translated, it gives CSAPWANTIYF.